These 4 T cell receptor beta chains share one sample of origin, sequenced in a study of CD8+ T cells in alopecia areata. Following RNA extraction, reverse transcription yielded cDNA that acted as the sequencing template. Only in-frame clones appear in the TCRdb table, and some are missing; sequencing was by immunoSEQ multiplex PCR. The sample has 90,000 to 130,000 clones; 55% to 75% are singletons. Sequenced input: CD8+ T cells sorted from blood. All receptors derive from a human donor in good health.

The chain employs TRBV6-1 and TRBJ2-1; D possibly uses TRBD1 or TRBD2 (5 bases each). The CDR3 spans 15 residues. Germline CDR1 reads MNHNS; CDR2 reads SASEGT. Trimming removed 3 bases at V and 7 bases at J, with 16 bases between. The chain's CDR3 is CASSEGEGVVNEQFF. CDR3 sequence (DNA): TGTGCCAGCAGTGAGGGGGAAGGAGTTGTGAATGAGCAGTTCTTC.

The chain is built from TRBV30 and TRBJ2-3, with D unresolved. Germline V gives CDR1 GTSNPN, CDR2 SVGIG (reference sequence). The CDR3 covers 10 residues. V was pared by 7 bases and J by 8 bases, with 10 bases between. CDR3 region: CASYDGTQYF. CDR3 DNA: TGTGCCTCGTACGACGGTACGCAGTATTTT.

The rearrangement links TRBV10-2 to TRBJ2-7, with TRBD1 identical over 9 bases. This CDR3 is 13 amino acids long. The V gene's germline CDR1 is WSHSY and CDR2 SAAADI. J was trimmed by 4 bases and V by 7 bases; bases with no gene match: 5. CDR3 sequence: CASKGQGVYEQYF. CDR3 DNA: TGCGCCAGCAAGGGACAGGGAGTATACGAGCAGTACTTC.

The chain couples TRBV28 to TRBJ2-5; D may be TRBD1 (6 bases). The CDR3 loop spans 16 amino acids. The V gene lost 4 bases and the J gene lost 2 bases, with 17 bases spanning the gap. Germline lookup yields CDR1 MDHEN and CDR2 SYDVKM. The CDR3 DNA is TGTGCCAGCAGTTCAGTATCCCCGGGACAACAAGAGACCCAGTACTTC. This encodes CASSSVSPGQQETQYF.